These 27 T cell receptor beta chains were sequenced from one sample in a study of T cell clonotyping in hematopoietic cell transplantation. Profiled with immunoSEQ multiplex PCR; TCRdb holds only in-frame clones, not every one. The data contain about 45,000 clones, around 83% of them singletons. Time point denoted: recipient sample about 28 days before transplant, after cytoreduction. The source material was peripheral blood mononuclear cells, sampled before stem cell transplant. The receptors here all came from a man aged 60 to 69 with myelodysplastic syndrome. Some clones in this sample may be carry-over from other donors' samples.

This clone was observed a single time. The genes are TRBV7-2 and TRBJ2-7; tentative D call: TRBD1 (6 bases). Germline V CDR1 and CDR2: SGHTA, FQGNSA. The CDR3 covers 16 residues. The V and J ends lost 1 base and 0 bases respectively, with 13 bases between them. The CDR3 sequence: CASSLVWGPSSYEQYF. CDR3 DNA sequence: TGTGCCAGCAGCTTAGTGTGGGGGCCTTCCTCCTACGAGCAGTACTTC. Looking up the rest from reference TRBV7-2 and TRBJ2-7 gives the full variable domain: GAGVSQSPSNKVTEKGKDVELRCDPISGHTALYWYRQSLGQGLEFLIYFQGNSAPDKSGLPSDRFSAERTGGSVSTLTIQRTQQEDSAVYLCASSLVWGPSSYEQYFGPGTRLTVT.

The chain combines TRBV15 with TRBJ1-2, with D hard to call. Germline assignment: CDR1 LNHNV and CDR2 YYDKDF (reference sequence). The CDR3 consists of 15 residues. V was shortened by 0 bases and J by 8 bases, with 16 bases between the two germline ends. CDR3 DNA sequence: TGTGCCACCAGCAGAGATCTTGCATTCGGAGGGGGCTACACCTTC. The encoded protein is CATSRDLAFGGGYTF.

This clone was observed a single time. This chain links TRBV25-1 with TRBJ2-7, with TRBD1 identical over 9 bases. Trimming at V came to 6 bases and at J to 6 bases, leaving 6 bases not matched to a gene. Germline assignment: CDR1 MGHDK and CDR2 SYGVNS. The CDR3 spans 13 residues. CDR3 nucleotides: TGTGCCAGCAGGGGACAGGGACTTCCCGAGCAGTACTTC. As protein: CASRGQGLPEQYF.

This chain links TRBV19 with TRBJ1-5, with 7 nucleotides matching TRBD1. There are 15 residues in the CDR3. Germline loops: CDR1 LNHDA, CDR2 SQIVND (reference sequence). With V trimmed by 6 bases and J by 3 bases, 8 bases remained unmatched. The CDR3 sequence is CASSYRDRSNQPQHF. The CDR3 DNA follows: TGTGCCAGTAGCTACCGGGACAGATCCAATCAGCCCCAGCATTTT.

The rearrangement links TRBV19 to TRBJ1-5; 9 bases match TRBD1. J was trimmed by 2 bases and V by 5 bases; bases with no gene match: 4. The CDR3 runs to 15 residues. CDR1 LNHDA and CDR2 SQIVND come from the germline V gene (reference sequence). CDR3 region: CASSRQGVGNQPQHF. As DNA, the CDR3 is TGTGCCAGTAGTCGACAGGGGGTGGGCAATCAGCCCCAGCATTTT.

The chain has TRBV5-1 and TRBJ1-6; D may be TRBD1 (6 bases). Trimming removed 0 bases from V and 10 bases from J, with 14 bases in between. The CDR3 extends over 15 amino acids. Germline CDR1 and CDR2: SGHRS and YFSETQ. The CDR3 loop reads CASSLDRAEGSPLHF. CDR3 bases: TGCGCCAGCAGCTTGGACAGGGCTGAGGGGTCACCCCTCCACTTT.

The rearrangement uses TRBV13 and TRBJ2-7; 10 positions match TRBD2. From germline, CDR1 is PRHDT and CDR2 FYEKMQ (reference sequence). The V and J ends lost 5 bases and 0 bases, in that order; junction bases with no gene match: 1. The CDR3 extends over 14 amino acids. As DNA, the CDR3 is TGTGCCAGCAGCCCTAGCGGGGGCTCCTACGAGCAGTACTTC. Its protein is CASSPSGGSYEQYF.

The chain uses TRBV7-8 and TRBJ1-5, with unresolved D. Trimming left V 4 bases short and J 4 bases short, with 11 bases between. There are 14 residues in the CDR3. From germline, CDR1 is SGHVS and CDR2 FQNEAQ. The CDR3 region is CASSSVSENQPQHF. The CDR3 DNA reads as TGTGCCAGCAGCTCAGTGTCAGAGAATCAGCCCCAGCATTTT.

The chain links TRBV6-5 to TRBJ1-1; weak D call: TRBD1 (6 bases). V lost 2 bases and J lost 4, with 11 bases in between. The CDR3 length is 14 residues. Germline values: CDR1 MNHEY, CDR2 SVGAGI. The CDR3 reads CASSYLEGGTEAFF. Here the CDR3 DNA reads TGTGCCAGCAGTTACCTTGAGGGGGGCACTGAAGCTTTCTTT.

V and J are TRBV6-5 and TRBJ1-2; the match to TRBD1 covers 10 bases. Trimming removed 5 bases from V and 2 bases from J; junction bases left unmatched: 2. The CDR3 sequence is 14 residues long. Germline CDR1 is MNHEY and CDR2 is SVGAGI. The CDR3 nucleotides read TGTGCCAGCAGTCGGACAGGGGGGAACTATGGCTACACCTTC. It is translated as CASSRTGGNYGYTF.

This clone was observed once. The rearrangement uses TRBV10-3 and TRBJ2-2; 11 nucleotides match TRBD1. The CDR3 is 16 residues long. Per germline, CDR1 ENHRY and CDR2 SYGVKD. The J segment lost 7 bases and the V segment lost 6 bases, leaving 10 bases of the junction unmatched. DNA of the CDR3: TGTGCCATCAGGGGGAGCGGGACAGGGGGATTCGGGGAGCTGTTTTTT. Amino acid sequence: CAIRGSGTGGFGELFF.

The rearrangement joins TRBV19 to TRBJ1-3, with TRBD1 as a possible D gene (5 bases). CDR1 LNHDA and CDR2 SQIVND come from the germline V gene (reference sequence). CDR3 length: 14 residues. V was trimmed by 9 bases and J by 0 bases, leaving 12 bases between them. The CDR3: CASLNGGSGNTIYF. CDR3 nucleotide sequence: TGTGCCAGCCTCAACGGGGGCTCTGGAAACACCATATATTTT.

This chain uses TRBV4-1 with TRBJ1-1, with TRBD1 as a possible D gene (6 bases). Germline values: CDR1 MGHRA, CDR2 YSYEKL. The CDR3 consists of 18 residues. V gave up 1 base and J gave up 1 base, with 19 bases separating them. The CDR3 bases are TGCGCCAGCAGCCAAGGTCCTAGGATGGACAGATCGAACACTGAAGCTTTCTTT. Its protein is CASSQGPRMDRSNTEAFF.

This chain uses TRBV19 with TRBJ1-5; D is perhaps TRBD1 (5 bases). V shed 3 bases and J shed 3 bases, with 12 bases lying between them. The CDR3 covers 15 residues. Germline V gene data show CDR1 as LNHDA and CDR2 as SQIVND (reference sequence). CDR3 DNA: TGTGCCAGTAGTATTAGTCGACAGAACAATCAGCCCCAGCATTTT. Protein: CASSISRQNNQPQHF.

The J gene is TRBJ2-1, the V gene TRBV10-3; 8 bases are a match to TRBD1. The CDR3 sequence is 16 residues long. V lost 3 bases and J lost 5; bases outside the gene matches: 9. Germline V lookup: CDR1 ENHRY, CDR2 SYGVKD. The CDR3 loop is CAISDPDRGPHNEQFF. The CDR3 region has the DNA TGTGCCATCAGTGACCCCGACAGGGGCCCTCACAATGAGCAGTTCTTC.

V usage is TRBV19 and J usage is TRBJ1-5; possible D gene TRBD1, 5 bases. The V end was cut by 3 bases, the J end by 7 bases, with 10 bases between. The CDR3 covers 13 residues. CDR1 LNHDA and CDR2 SQIVND come from the germline V gene (reference sequence). The CDR3 DNA sequence: TGTGCCAGTAGTATTGCAGGGTACCAGCCCCAGCATTTT. Translation gives CASSIAGYQPQHF.

The chain links TRBV9 to TRBJ2-3; 15 bases are shared with TRBD2. V lost 3 bases and J lost 2; bases outside the gene matches: 13. CDR3 length: 20 amino acids. Germline lookup yields CDR1 SGDLS and CDR2 YYNGEE. This CDR3 reads CASSASTLGLAGGNTDTQYF. DNA of the CDR3: TGTGCCAGCAGCGCCTCAACATTGGGACTAGCGGGGGGAAACACAGATACGCAGTATTTT.

This clone was seen more than once but under ten times. The chain has TRBV2 and TRBJ2-2, with D uncertain. Trimming cost V 4 bases and J 1 base, with 7 bases left between them. CDR3 length: 14 residues. Germline CDR1 and CDR2: SNHLY and FYNNEI. CDR3 nucleotides: TGTGCCAGCAGTGGGGGTTGGAACACCGGGGAGCTGTTTTTT. It yields the protein CASSGGWNTGELFF.

CDR3 bases: TGTGCCAGCAGCTTAACATTCCGGGGGGGGCAAGAGACCCAGTACTTC. Amino acids: CASSLTFRGGQETQYF. The chain carries TRBV7-3 and TRBJ2-5, with 8 bases matching TRBD2. Germline V gives CDR1 SGHTA, CDR2 FQGTGA. V trimming: 0 bases; J trimming: 2 bases; junction bases outside the gene matches: 5. The CDR3 consists of 16 residues.

The rearrangement uses TRBV5-1 and TRBJ2-2; D could derive from TRBD1 or TRBD2 (5 bases each). Trimming removed 0 bases at V and 8 bases at J, with 14 bases between. Germline-derived CDR1 and CDR2 are SGHRS and YFSETQ. CDR3 length: 15 amino acids. This chain's CDR3 is CASSLEGRERGELFF. CDR3 sequence (DNA): TGCGCCAGCAGCTTGGAGGGCAGGGAGAGAGGGGAGCTGTTTTTT. The variable domain in full, completed from reference TRBV5-1 and TRBJ2-2, reads KAGVTQTPRYLIKTRGQQVTLSCSPISGHRSVSWYQQTPGQGLQFLFEYFSETQRNKGNFPGRFSGRQFSNSRSEMNVSTLELGDSALYLCASSLEGRERGELFFGEGSRLTVL.

This chain uses TRBV19 with TRBJ2-5, with a possible D match to TRBD2 (7 bases). Germline CDR1 and CDR2: LNHDA and SQIVND (reference sequence). The V end was cut by 6 bases, the J end by 1 base, with 15 bases between. There are 15 residues in the CDR3. The CDR3 nucleotides read TGTGCCAGTAGCCTCAGGGGAGGGGGCCAAGAGACCCAGTACTTC. It translates to CASSLRGGGQETQYF. The whole variable domain, filled in from reference TRBV19 and TRBJ2-5, reads DGGITQSPKYLFRKEGQNVTLSCEQNLNHDAMYWYRQDPGQGLRLIYYSQIVNDFQKGDIAEGYSVSREKKESFPLTVTSAQKNPTAFYLCASSLRGGGQETQYFGPGTRLLVL.

The genes are TRBV19 and TRBJ2-3; D is possibly TRBD1 or TRBD2 (5 bases each). V was clipped by 3 bases and J by 4 bases, with 17 bases between them. The CDR3 spans 16 residues. Germline CDR1 and CDR2: LNHDA and SQIVND (reference sequence). CDR3 amino acids: CASSMLAVGDADTQYF. CDR3 nucleotides: TGTGCCAGTAGTATGTTAGCAGTTGGGGACGCAGATACGCAGTATTTT.

J is TRBJ2-5 and V is TRBV28; D perhaps matches TRBD1 (6 bases). From germline, CDR1 is MDHEN and CDR2 SYDVKM. This CDR3 is built from 14 residues. Trimming took 3 bases from V and 0 from J, leaving 8 bases between them. The CDR3 DNA reads as TGTGCCAGCAGTTTGGGGACACACCAAGAGACCCAGTACTTC. Residues: CASSLGTHQETQYF.

This clone occurred once. V is TRBV5-6 and J is TRBJ1-2; 9 bases line up with TRBD1. The CDR3 totals 14 residues. With V trimmed by 4 bases and J by 4 bases, 5 bases remained unmatched. The germline CDR1 and CDR2 sequences are SGHDT and YYEEEE. The CDR3 DNA sequence: TGTGCCAGCAGCAGGACAGGGGATGCCTATGGCTACACCTTC. Its translation is CASSRTGDAYGYTF.

This chain connects TRBV11-2 to TRBJ2-2; 7 bases match TRBD1. Germline CDR1 is SGHAT and CDR2 is FQNNGV. The CDR3 loop spans 18 amino acids. V gave up 5 bases and J gave up 1 base; unmatched junction bases: 13. CDR3 protein: CASSLPGWGTENTGELFF. CDR3 bases: TGTGCCAGCAGCCTACCCGGTTGGGGGACAGAGAACACCGGGGAGCTGTTTTTT. Full variable domain (outside the CDR3, taken from reference TRBV11-2 and TRBJ2-2): EAGVAQSPRYKIIEKRQSVAFWCNPISGHATLYWYQQILGQGPKLLIQFQNNGVVDDSQLPKDRFSAERLKGVDSTLKIQPAKLEDSAVYLCASSLPGWGTENTGELFFGEGSRLTVL.

The J gene is TRBJ2-3, the V gene TRBV7-2, with TRBD2 matching over 12 bases. The ends lost 5 bases at V and 5 bases at J; junction bases unmatched: 8. The CDR3 covers 16 residues. Germline values: CDR1 SGHTA, CDR2 FQGNSA. CDR3 nucleotide sequence: TGTGCCAGCAGCCGCTCTAGCGGGGGGGCTGAAGATACGCAGTATTTT. This codes for CASSRSSGGAEDTQYF.

V and J are TRBV29-1 and TRBJ1-3; D is undetermined. Germline CDR1 reads SQVTM; CDR2 reads ANQGSEA. The CDR3 has 13 amino acids. V was pared by 5 bases and J by 0 bases, with 8 bases between. The CDR3 reads CSVQQFSGNTIYF. CDR3 bases: TGCAGCGTTCAGCAGTTCTCTGGAAACACCATATATTTT.